This T cell receptor (beta chain) appears in the sequencing data of a study of persistence of HIV-infected CD4 T cells. The wider study: A median of about eight years of suppressive ART preceded sampling.

A word on this clone: The antigen is not known.

An overlapping HIV-1 Gag peptide pool stimulated these cells at about 1 ug/peptide/mL. CD4+ T cells upregulating both CD40 ligand and CD69 were sorted as responding cells. The CDR3 is made up of 16 amino acids. Sequencing used immunoSEQ version 4 in survey mode. Sequencing used immunoSEQ multiplex PCR; TCRdb keeps in-frame clones, though not all of them. The data show 13,000 or so clones, roughly 62% seen once. The origin of this receptor is an adult man with HIV who was CMV-seropositive. Sequenced material: CD4+ T cells sorted from PBMCs after 18-hour stimulation, taken from a patient who received antiretroviral therapy. The chain has TRBV21-1 and TRBJ1-3. TRBV21-1 is noted as a pseudogene. The CDR3 DNA reads as TGTGCCAGCAGCAAAGCTTTAAGGGTGAATGGAAACACCATATATTTT. Its protein is CASSKALRVNGNTIYF.